Listed below are T cell receptor beta chains from one sample, sequenced in a study of OX40 agonist ivuxolimab in advanced cancers. Profiling relied on immunoSEQ multiplex PCR, and the TCRdb table lists in-frame clones only, not all of them. The sample has 50,000 to 70,000 clones, 70% to 90% seen once. The sample here was CD4+ or CD8+ T cells sorted from blood, taken in a trial of the OX40 agonist ivuxolimab. The receptors originated from an adult with an advanced solid tumor such as melanoma, head and neck, liver or kidney cancer. Both conserved end residues are part of each CDR3. A D gene is named only where the DNA matches it firmly. Rows may omit the clone size; those that give it use once, few, many or a size class.

D gene	V gene	J gene	clone size	CDR3 protein	CDR3 DNA
-	TRBV19	TRBJ1-1	-	CASSTTGSTEAFF	TGTGCCAGTAGTACCACAGGGAGCACTGAAGCTTTCTTT
TRBD2	TRBV5-4	TRBJ2-5	-	CASSLWVAGGAETQYF	TGTGCCAGCAGCTTGTGGGTAGCGGGAGGGGCAGAGACCCAGTACTTC
-	TRBV5-1	TRBJ1-4	few	CASTGGGEKLFF	TGCGCCAGCACGGGAGGGGGTGAAAAACTGTTTTTT
-	TRBV7-2	TRBJ2-7	-	CASSLRQTYEQYF	TGTGCCAGCAGCTTGCGACAGACCTACGAGCAGTACTTC
-	TRBV19	TRBJ2-7	-	CASSPHSRDRLYEQYF	TGTGCCAGTAGTCCTCACTCCCGGGACCGCCTCTACGAGCAGTACTTC
-	TRBV29-1	TRBJ2-4	-	CSVVGSSTKNIQYF	TGCAGCGTTGTTGGGAGCAGCACCAAAAACATTCAGTACTTC
TRBD2	TRBV9	TRBJ2-1	once	CASSVGVSRATSGPEQFF	TGTGCCAGCAGCGTAGGCGTTTCGCGAGCGACTAGCGGACCTGAGCAGTTCTTC
TRBD1	TRBV28	TRBJ1-2	-	CASSRRQGAGNYGYTF	TGTGCCAGCAGCCGAAGACAGGGGGCGGGGAACTATGGCTACACCTTC
-	TRBV27	TRBJ2-7	few	CASSLTPGLSYEQYF	TGTGCCAGCAGTTTAACCCCGGGCCTCTCCTACGAGCAGTACTTC
TRBD1	TRBV4-1	TRBJ2-5	-	CASSQSGQYQETQYF	TGCGCCAGCAGCCAATCGGGACAGTACCAAGAGACCCAGTACTTC
-	TRBV30	TRBJ2-5	once	CAWSEEVYQETQYF	TGTGCCTGGAGTGAAGAGGTATATCAAGAGACCCAGTACTTC
-	TRBV7-9	TRBJ1-3	-	CASSSSTGAYGNTIYF	TGTGCCAGCAGCTCCTCGACAGGCGCTTATGGAAACACCATATATTTT
-	TRBV4-2	TRBJ1-5	-	CASSQDAMAVDQPQHF	TGTGCCAGCAGCCAAGACGCGATGGCAGTAGATCAGCCCCAGCATTTT
-	TRBV5-6	TRBJ2-3	-	CASSLFHPRTDTQYF	TGTGCCAGCAGCTTGTTTCATCCCCGCACAGATACGCAGTATTTT
-	TRBV2	TRBJ1-5	-	CASSAEAYSNQPQHF	TGTGCCAGCAGTGCCGAAGCTTATAGCAATCAGCCCCAGCATTTT
-	TRBV11-2	TRBJ2-7	-	CASSLGASFEQYF	TGTGCCAGCAGCTTAGGAGCTAGTTTCGAGCAGTACTTC
TRBD2	TRBV7-2	TRBJ2-7	-	CASSVSGLAASYEQYF	TGTGCCAGCAGCGTTAGTGGACTAGCGGCCTCCTACGAGCAGTACTTC
-	TRBV6-1	TRBJ2-1	-	CASSELGGNEQFF	TGTGCCAGCAGTGAACTTGGGGGCAATGAGCAGTTCTTC
-	TRBV6-5	TRBJ1-1	-	CASSSDHRAAEAFF	TGTGCCAGCAGTTCCGACCACAGGGCTGCTGAAGCTTTCTTT
TRBD1	TRBV5-1	TRBJ2-1	-	CASSAGTGNNEQFF	TGCGCCAGCAGCGCCGGGACAGGGAACAATGAGCAGTTCTTC
-	TRBV28	TRBJ1-1	-	CASSRIGTEAFF	TGTGCCAGCAGTAGGATCGGCACTGAAGCTTTCTTT
-	TRBV15	TRBJ1-6	-	CATSRFPNRDSPLHF	TGTGCCACCAGCAGATTTCCCAACAGGGATTCACCCCTCCACTTT
-	TRBV27	TRBJ1-2	-	CASSLVFGGIDGYTF	TGTGCCAGCAGTTTAGTCTTTGGCGGGATCGATGGCTACACCTTC
TRBD1	TRBV28	TRBJ2-7	-	CASSLFIGQGMGYEQYF	TGTGCCAGCAGTTTATTTATCGGACAGGGTATGGGCTACGAGCAGTACTTC
TRBD2	TRBV11-3	TRBJ2-1	-	CASSPRTSGSSYNEQFF	TGTGCCAGCAGCCCTCGGACTAGCGGGAGTTCCTACAATGAGCAGTTCTTC
-	TRBV2	TRBJ2-1	-	CASSGTYNEQFF	TGTGCCAGCAGTGGGACTTACAATGAGCAGTTCTTC
-	TRBV4-1	TRBJ1-1	-	CASSQDPSQTGNTEAFF	TGCGCCAGCAGCCAAGACCCCTCCCAGACAGGGAACACTGAAGCTTTCTTT
-	TRBV6-6	TRBJ1-5	-	CASSLPPGGQPQHF	TGTGCCAGCAGCCTCCCTCCCGGCGGACAGCCCCAGCATTTT
TRBD1	TRBV28	TRBJ1-5	-	CASSLVRGPSNQPQHF	TGTGCCAGCAGTTTAGTTAGGGGGCCGAGCAATCAGCCCCAGCATTTT
-	TRBV5-1	TRBJ2-4	-	CASSPGLAKNIQYF	TGCGCCAGCAGTCCGGGGTTAGCCAAAAACATTCAGTACTTC
-	TRBV5-4	TRBJ2-1	-	CASSLALSLPILRSYNEQFF	TGTGCCAGCAGCTTGGCCTTGAGTCTACCAATACTACGCTCCTACAATGAGCAGTTCTTC
-	TRBV6-6	TRBJ1-2	-	CASSYQGFYGYTF	TGTGCCAGCAGTTACCAGGGGTTCTATGGCTACACCTTC